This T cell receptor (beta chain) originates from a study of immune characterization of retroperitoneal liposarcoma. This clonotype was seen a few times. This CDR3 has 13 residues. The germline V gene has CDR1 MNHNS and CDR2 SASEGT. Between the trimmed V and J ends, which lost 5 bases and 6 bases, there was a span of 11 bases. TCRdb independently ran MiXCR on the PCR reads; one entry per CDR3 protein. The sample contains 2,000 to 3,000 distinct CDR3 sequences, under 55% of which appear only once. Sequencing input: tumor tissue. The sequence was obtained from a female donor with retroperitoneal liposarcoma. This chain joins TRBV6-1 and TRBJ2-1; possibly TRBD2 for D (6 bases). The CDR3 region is CASSPYGGNEQFF. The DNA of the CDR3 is TGTGCCAGCAGTCCCTACGGGGGCAATGAGCAGTTCTTC.